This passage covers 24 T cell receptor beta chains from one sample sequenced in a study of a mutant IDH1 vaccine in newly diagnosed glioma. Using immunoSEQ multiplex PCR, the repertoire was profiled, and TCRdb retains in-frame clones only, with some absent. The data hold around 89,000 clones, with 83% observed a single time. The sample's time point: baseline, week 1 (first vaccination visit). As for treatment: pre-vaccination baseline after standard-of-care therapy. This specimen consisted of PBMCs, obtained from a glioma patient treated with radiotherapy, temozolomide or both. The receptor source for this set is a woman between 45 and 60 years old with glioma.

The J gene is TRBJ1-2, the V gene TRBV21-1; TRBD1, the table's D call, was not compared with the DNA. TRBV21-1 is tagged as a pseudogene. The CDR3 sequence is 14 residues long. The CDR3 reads CASSKEGYREGYTF. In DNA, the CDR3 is TGTGCCAGCAGCAAAGAGGGATACAGGGAAGGCTACACCTTC.

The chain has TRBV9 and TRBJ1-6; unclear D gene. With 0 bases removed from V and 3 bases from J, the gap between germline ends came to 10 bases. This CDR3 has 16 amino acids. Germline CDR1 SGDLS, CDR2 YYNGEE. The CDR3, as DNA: TGTGCCAGCAGCGTAGGAGCCAGCAGCTATAATTCACCCCTCCACTTT. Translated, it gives CASSVGASSYNSPLHF.

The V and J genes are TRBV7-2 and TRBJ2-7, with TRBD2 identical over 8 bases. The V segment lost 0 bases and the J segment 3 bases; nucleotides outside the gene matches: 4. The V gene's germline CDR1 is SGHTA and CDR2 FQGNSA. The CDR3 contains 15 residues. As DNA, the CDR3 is TGTGCCAGCAGCTTAGCGGGCGGGGGGATCTACGAGCAGTACTTC. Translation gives CASSLAGGGIYEQYF. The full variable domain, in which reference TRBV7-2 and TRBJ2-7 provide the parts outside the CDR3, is GAGVSQSPSNKVTEKGKDVELRCDPISGHTALYWYRQSLGQGLEFLIYFQGNSAPDKSGLPSDRFSAERTGGSVSTLTIQRTQQEDSAVYLCASSLAGGGIYEQYFGPGTRLTVT.

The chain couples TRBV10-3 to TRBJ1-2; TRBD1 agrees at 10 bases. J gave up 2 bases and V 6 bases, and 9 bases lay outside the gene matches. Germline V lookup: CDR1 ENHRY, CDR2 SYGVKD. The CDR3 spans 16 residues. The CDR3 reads CAIRKTGGYTNYGYTF. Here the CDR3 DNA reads TGTGCCATCAGGAAGACAGGGGGCTACACGAACTATGGCTACACCTTC.

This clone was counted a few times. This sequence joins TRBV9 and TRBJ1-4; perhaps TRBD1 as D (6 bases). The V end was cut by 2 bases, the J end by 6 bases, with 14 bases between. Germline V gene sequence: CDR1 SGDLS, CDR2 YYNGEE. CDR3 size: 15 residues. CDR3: CASSVGGGFDEKLFF. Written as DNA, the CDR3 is TGTGCCAGCAGCGTCGGAGGGGGTTTCGATGAAAAACTGTTTTTT.

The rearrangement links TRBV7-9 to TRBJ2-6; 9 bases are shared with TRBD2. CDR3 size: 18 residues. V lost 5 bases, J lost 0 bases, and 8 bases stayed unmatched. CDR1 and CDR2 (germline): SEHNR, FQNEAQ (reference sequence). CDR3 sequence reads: CASSNRAGGPSGANVLTF. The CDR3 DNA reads TGTGCCAGCAGCAACAGAGCGGGGGGTCCCTCTGGGGCCAACGTCCTGACTTTC. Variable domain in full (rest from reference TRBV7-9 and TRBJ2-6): DTGVSQNPRHKITKRGQNVTFRCDPISEHNRLYWYRQTLGQGPEFLTYFQNEAQLEKSRLLSDRFSAERPKGSFSTLEIQRTEQGDSAMYLCASSNRAGGPSGANVLTFGAGSRLTVL.

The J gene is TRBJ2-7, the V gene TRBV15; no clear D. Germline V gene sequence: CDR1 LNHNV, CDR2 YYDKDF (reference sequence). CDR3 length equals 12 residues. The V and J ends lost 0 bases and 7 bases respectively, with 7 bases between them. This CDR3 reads CATSRDVAEQYF. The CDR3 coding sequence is TGTGCCACCAGCAGAGATGTGGCTGAGCAGTACTTC. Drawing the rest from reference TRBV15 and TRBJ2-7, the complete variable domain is DAMVIQNPRYQVTQFGKPVTLSCSQTLNHNVMYWYQQKSSQAPKLLFHYYDKDFNNEADTPDNFQSRRPNTSFCFLDIRSPGLGDTAMYLCATSRDVAEQYFGPGTRLTVT.

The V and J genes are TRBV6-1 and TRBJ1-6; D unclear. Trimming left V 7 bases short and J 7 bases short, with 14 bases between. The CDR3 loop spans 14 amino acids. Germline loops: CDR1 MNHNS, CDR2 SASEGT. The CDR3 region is CASIREQTNSPLHF. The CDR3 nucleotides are TGTGCCAGCATACGAGAACAGACGAATTCACCCCTCCACTTT.

CDR3 bases: TGTGCCAGCTCACCACAACAGCCCCAGGGAAGCACTGAAGCTTTCTTT. It codes for CASSPQQPQGSTEAFF. J is TRBJ1-1 and V is TRBV18; D might be TRBD1 (5 bases). The CDR3 runs to 16 residues. Germline CDR1 and CDR2: KGHSH and LQKENI. V was clipped by 1 base and J by 4 bases, with 16 bases between them.

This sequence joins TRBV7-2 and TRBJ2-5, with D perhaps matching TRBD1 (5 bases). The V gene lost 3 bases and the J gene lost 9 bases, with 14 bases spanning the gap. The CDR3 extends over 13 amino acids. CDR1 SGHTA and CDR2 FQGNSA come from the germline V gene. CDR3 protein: CASSLDTVSAQYF. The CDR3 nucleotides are TGTGCCAGCAGCTTGGACACCGTCTCGGCCCAGTACTTC.

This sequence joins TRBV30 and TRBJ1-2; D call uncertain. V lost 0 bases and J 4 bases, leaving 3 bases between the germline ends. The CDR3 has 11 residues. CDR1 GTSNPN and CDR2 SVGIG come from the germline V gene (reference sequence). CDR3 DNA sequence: TGTGCCTGGAGTGTACCCTATGGCTACACCTTC. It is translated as CAWSVPYGYTF.

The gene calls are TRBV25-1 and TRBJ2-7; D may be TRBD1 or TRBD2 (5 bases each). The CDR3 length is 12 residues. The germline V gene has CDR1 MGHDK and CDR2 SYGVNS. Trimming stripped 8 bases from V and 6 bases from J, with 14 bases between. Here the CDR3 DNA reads TGTGCCAGCTCGGGACCCCGCGCCGAGCAGTACTTC. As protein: CASSGPRAEQYF.

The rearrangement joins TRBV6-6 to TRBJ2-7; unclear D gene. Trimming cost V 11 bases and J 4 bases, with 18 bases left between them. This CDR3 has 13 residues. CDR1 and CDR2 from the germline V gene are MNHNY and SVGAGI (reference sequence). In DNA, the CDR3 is TGTGCCGCTGGTCGGCAGGTCCCTTACGAGCAGTACTTC. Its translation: CAAGRQVPYEQYF.

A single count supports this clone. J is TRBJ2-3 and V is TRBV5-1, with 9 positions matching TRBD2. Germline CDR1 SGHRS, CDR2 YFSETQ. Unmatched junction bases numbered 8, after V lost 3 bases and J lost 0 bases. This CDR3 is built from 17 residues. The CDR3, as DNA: TGCGCCAGCAGCTGGTCGGCTAGCGGGGCTAGCACAGATACGCAGTATTTT. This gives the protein CASSWSASGASTDTQYF.

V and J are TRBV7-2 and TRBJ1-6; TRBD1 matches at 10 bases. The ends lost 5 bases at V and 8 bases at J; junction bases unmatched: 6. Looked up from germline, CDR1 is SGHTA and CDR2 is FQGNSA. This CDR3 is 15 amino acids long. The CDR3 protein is CASSPRDRGYSPLHF. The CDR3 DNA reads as TGTGCCAGCAGCCCCCGGGACAGGGGATATTCACCCCTCCACTTT.

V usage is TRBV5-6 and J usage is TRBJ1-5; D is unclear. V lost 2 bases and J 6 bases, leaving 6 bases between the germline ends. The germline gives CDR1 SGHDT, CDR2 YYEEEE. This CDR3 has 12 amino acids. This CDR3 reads CASSFAGQPQHF. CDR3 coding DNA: TGTGCCAGCAGCTTCGCGGGTCAGCCCCAGCATTTT.

The chain's CDR3 is CAATASGTGGARTEAFF. The CDR3 region has the DNA TGTGCCGCGACCGCCTCCGGGACAGGGGGCGCTCGGACTGAAGCTTTCTTT. The V call is TRBV19, the J call TRBJ1-1; 12 bases align to TRBD1. With 11 bases clipped from V and 5 bases from J, the junction kept 18 bases outside the gene matches. The CDR3 has 17 amino acids. From germline, CDR1 is LNHDA and CDR2 SQIVND (reference sequence).

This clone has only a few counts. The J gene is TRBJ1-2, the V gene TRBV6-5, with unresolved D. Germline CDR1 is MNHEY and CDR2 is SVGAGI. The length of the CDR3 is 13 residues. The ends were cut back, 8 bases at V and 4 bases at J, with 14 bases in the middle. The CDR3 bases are TGTGCCAGCCGTCACGAGGGCGCCTATGGCTACACCTTC. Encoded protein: CASRHEGAYGYTF.

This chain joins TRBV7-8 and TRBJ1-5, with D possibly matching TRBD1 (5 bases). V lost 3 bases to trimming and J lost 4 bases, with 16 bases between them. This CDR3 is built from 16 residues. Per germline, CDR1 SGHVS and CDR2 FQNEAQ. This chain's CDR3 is CASSLFRESINQPQHF. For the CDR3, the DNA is TGTGCCAGCAGCTTGTTCAGGGAGTCAATTAATCAGCCCCAGCATTTT.

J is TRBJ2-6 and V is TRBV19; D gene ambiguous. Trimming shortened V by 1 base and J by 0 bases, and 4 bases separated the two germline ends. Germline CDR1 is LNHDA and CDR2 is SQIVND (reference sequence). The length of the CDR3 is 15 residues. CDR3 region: CASSIGLSGANVLTF. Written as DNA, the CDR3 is TGTGCCAGTAGTATAGGTCTCTCTGGGGCCAACGTCCTGACTTTC.

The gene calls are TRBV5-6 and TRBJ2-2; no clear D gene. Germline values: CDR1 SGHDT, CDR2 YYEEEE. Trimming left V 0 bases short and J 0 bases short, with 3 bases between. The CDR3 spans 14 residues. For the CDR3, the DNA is TGTGCCAGCAGCTTGGCGACGAACACCGGGGAGCTGTTTTTT. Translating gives CASSLATNTGELFF. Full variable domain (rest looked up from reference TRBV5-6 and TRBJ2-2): DAGVTQSPTHLIKTRGQQVTLRCSPKSGHDTVSWYQQALGQGPQFIFQYYEEEERQRGNFPDRFSGHQFPNYSSELNVNALLLGDSALYLCASSLATNTGELFFGEGSRLTVL.

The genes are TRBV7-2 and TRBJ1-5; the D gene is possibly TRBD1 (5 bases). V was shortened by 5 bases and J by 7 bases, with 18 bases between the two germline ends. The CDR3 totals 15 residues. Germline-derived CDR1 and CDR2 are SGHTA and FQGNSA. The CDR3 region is CASSPELGLGQPQHF. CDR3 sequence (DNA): TGTGCCAGCAGCCCAGAACTGGGGCTCGGGCAGCCCCAGCATTTT.

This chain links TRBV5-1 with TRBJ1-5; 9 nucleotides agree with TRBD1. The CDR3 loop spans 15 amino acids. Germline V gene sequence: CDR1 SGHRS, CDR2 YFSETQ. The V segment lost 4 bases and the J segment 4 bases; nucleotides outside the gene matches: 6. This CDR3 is CASSLTGGQNQPQHF. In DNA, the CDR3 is TGCGCCAGCAGCCTGACAGGGGGTCAAAATCAGCCCCAGCATTTT.

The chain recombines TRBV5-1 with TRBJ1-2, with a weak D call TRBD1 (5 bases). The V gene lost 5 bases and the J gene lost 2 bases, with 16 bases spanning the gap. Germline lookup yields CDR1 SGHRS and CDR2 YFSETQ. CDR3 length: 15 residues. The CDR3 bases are TGCGCCAGCAGTGTGACAGTTACGGTGAACTATGGCTACACCTTC. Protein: CASSVTVTVNYGYTF.